The clone carrying this T cell receptor beta chain occurred a few times. As yet, its antigen is unknown. This record comes from a study of blood T cells in healthy people across ages. Trimming took 7 bases from V and 10 from J, leaving 12 bases between them. This CDR3 is 11 amino acids long. The germline V gene has CDR1 MNHNS and CDR2 SASEGT. Using a J-beta primer mix together with a sample-barcoded 5' primer, a second PCR was run for roughly 6 to 12 cycles. MiXCR, run by TCRdb on the 5' RACE reads, gives a single entry per CDR3 protein. Among fewer than 800,000 distinct CDR3 sequences, 20% to 30% were seen once, and the ten largest hold roughly a tenth. Notes on the study in general: It was not known whether donors were CMV positive (a possible confounder of expanded clonotype changes). Because sorting was not performed, PBMCs prevented conclusive naive versus antigen-experienced comparison.

In addition, the sample was reused for a study of T cells of mothers and their children. That publication notes: Overlap ran slightly, non-significantly higher for related than unrelated mother-child pairs. Researchers found no T cell clones that were persistent and microchimeric.

This sequence was found in a boy younger than 18 in good health. The chain links TRBV6-1 to TRBJ2-3; possible D gene TRBD2, 5 bases. The sample comprised blood. CDR3 region: CASMALGPQYF. In DNA, the CDR3 is TGTGCCAGCATGGCACTAGGTCCGCAGTATTTT.